Listed here are 27 T cell receptor beta chains from one sample, sequenced in a study of cytomegalovirus exposure and HLA in healthy donors (dated by TCRdb to about 2017). The library was generated by the immunoSEQ multiplex PCR assay. The multiplex PCR relied on a mix of 60 forward primers for TCR Vbeta segments and 13 reverse primers for TCR Jbeta segments. Entries here come from immuneACCESS through TCRdb and include only in-frame sequences with V and J called. Some clones fail to appear in such tables; in the studies checked, an unresolved V gene covers under half of the shortfall, and the cause of the remainder is unknown. For this sample the table gives 150,000 to 200,000 clones, of which roughly 83% were detected only once. The biggest ten clones account for about 1.6% of the sample. The sample taken for sequencing was PBMCs. These receptors all come from a woman between 45 and 65 years old in good health and CMV-seronegative.

This clone was counted a few times. The rearrangement joins TRBV5-1 to TRBJ1-4; 9 bases agree with TRBD1. V shed 4 bases, J shed 5 bases, and the junction held 6 bases outside the gene matches. Germline loops: CDR1 SGHRS, CDR2 YFSETQ. The CDR3 is 15 residues long. The CDR3 DNA follows: TGCGCCAGCAGCCCCGGGACAGGGAGGAATGAAAAACTGTTTTTT. It codes for CASSPGTGRNEKLFF.

The CDR3 spells CAGGTGGADTGELFF. The CDR3, as DNA: TGTGCCGGGGGGACAGGGGGCGCGGACACCGGGGAGCTGTTTTTT. The V gene is TRBV6-6, the J gene TRBJ2-2, with TRBD1 matching 12 bases. The trim removed 11 bases at V and 3 bases at J, leaving 7 bases unmatched. The CDR3 covers 15 residues. Germline loops: CDR1 MNHNY, CDR2 SVGAGI (reference sequence).

The V gene is TRBV28, the J gene TRBJ2-7, with 10 bases identical to TRBD1. Germline-derived CDR1 and CDR2 are MDHEN and SYDVKM. The CDR3 has 18 amino acids. The trim removed 0 bases at V and 4 bases at J, leaving 12 bases unmatched. The CDR3 loop reads CASSLWDGTGVRGYEQYF. In DNA form, the CDR3 reads TGTGCCAGCAGTTTATGGGACGGGACAGGGGTCCGGGGGTACGAGCAGTACTTC.

The chain uses TRBV2 and TRBJ1-2; weak D call: TRBD1 (6 bases). The CDR3 has 15 residues. The V gene lost 3 bases and the J gene lost 5 bases, with 16 bases spanning the gap. CDR1 is SNHLY, CDR2 FYNNEI, per germline. CDR3 amino acids: CASSENPGTNYGYTF. CDR3 in DNA: TGTGCCAGCAGTGAGAATCCCGGGACAAATTATGGCTACACCTTC.

This sequence joins TRBV6-1 and TRBJ1-1, with D possibly matching TRBD1 (6 bases). The V end was cut by 8 bases, the J end by 4 bases, with 17 bases between. This CDR3 comprises 14 residues. Germline V lookup: CDR1 MNHNS, CDR2 SASEGT. The CDR3 here is CASGTGQKSTEAFF. The CDR3, as DNA: TGTGCCAGCGGCACAGGGCAGAAGAGCACTGAAGCTTTCTTT.

This chain joins TRBV19 and TRBJ1-5; 10 bases are a match to TRBD1. The junction had 14 bases not matched to a gene; V was cut back by 5 bases and J by 4 bases. Germline-derived CDR1 and CDR2 are LNHDA and SQIVND (reference sequence). The CDR3 consists of 18 residues. The DNA of the CDR3 is TGTGCCAGTAGTCTATCCCGGTGGCCGGGACAGGGGAATCAGCCCCAGCATTTT. Protein product: CASSLSRWPGQGNQPQHF.

The CDR3 spells CASSVGQGASYEQYF. The CDR3 coding sequence is TGTGCCAGCAGCGTAGGTCAGGGGGCCTCCTACGAGCAGTACTTC. J is TRBJ2-7 and V is TRBV9; 8 bases agree with TRBD1. The CDR3 is 15 amino acids. After removal of 0 bases from V and 0 bases from J, the junction contained 2 bases not matched to a gene. Germline assignment: CDR1 SGDLS and CDR2 YYNGEE.

The V call is TRBV21-1, the J call TRBJ2-7; the table names TRBD1, a call not compared with the DNA. TRBV21-1 is annotated as a pseudogene. This CDR3 has 13 amino acids. DNA of the CDR3: TGTGCCAGCAGCGCCGACAGGGTCAACGAGCAGTACTTC. Protein: CASSADRVNEQYF.

This clone was detected many times. The rearrangement uses TRBV27 and TRBJ1-4; D is unclear. Trimming cost V 7 bases and J 0 bases, with 15 bases left between them. The CDR3 runs 16 residues. In germline, CDR1 is MNHEY, CDR2 SMNVEV (reference sequence). The CDR3 nucleotides read TGTGCCAGCAAAACGCCGGGTAGTTCAACTAATGAAAAACTGTTTTTT. This gives the protein CASKTPGSSTNEKLFF.

This chain connects TRBV5-4 to TRBJ2-5; 9 nucleotides line up with TRBD1. V shed 0 bases and J 5 bases; nucleotides not matched to a gene: 2. The CDR3 has 14 residues. Germline V CDR1 and CDR2: SGHNT, YYREEE (reference sequence). The CDR3 DNA is TGTGCCAGCAGCTTGGGGGACAGGGTGGAGACCCAGTACTTC. Translated: CASSLGDRVETQYF.

The V gene is TRBV28, the J gene TRBJ1-3; TRBD1 is a possible D gene (6 bases). The V end was cut by 7 bases, the J end by 5 bases, with 15 bases between. Germline values: CDR1 MDHEN, CDR2 SYDVKM. The CDR3 extends over 14 amino acids. CDR3 protein: CASKGHRERNTIYF. CDR3 sequence (DNA): TGTGCCAGCAAGGGTCACAGGGAGAGAAACACCATATATTTT.

The V gene is TRBV4-1, the J gene TRBJ1-2; tentatively, D is TRBD1 (6 bases). The CDR3 is 15 amino acids. V gave up 0 bases and J gave up 7 bases, with 15 bases separating them. The V gene's germline CDR1 is MGHRA and CDR2 YSYEKL. DNA of the CDR3: TGCGCCAGCAGCCAAGATAGGGGGTATTGGTCTGGCTACACCTTC. Translated: CASSQDRGYWSGYTF.

This clone was detected only once. This sequence joins TRBV5-1 and TRBJ1-2; D is undetermined. Germline CDR1 reads SGHRS; CDR2 reads YFSETQ. V dropped 1 base and J dropped 9 bases, with 22 bases sitting between them. CDR3 length equals 16 residues. The CDR3 sequence: CASSLPTIGEGQRYTF. In DNA form, the CDR3 reads TGCGCCAGCAGCTTGCCCACCATCGGAGAGGGCCAGCGCTACACCTTC.

Regarding this clone: The junction departs from the called germline gene at one end, perhaps through a read error. This chain uses TRBV7-7 with TRBJ2-1; 13 bases are a match to TRBD2. The CDR3 sequence is 15 residues long. From germline, CDR1 is SSHAT and CDR2 FNYEAQ (reference sequence). CDR3 residues: CASSTGLAGLNEQFF. CDR3 nucleotides: TGTGCTAGCAGCACGGGACTAGCGGGACTCAATGAGCAGTTCTTC.

This sequence joins TRBV5-1 and TRBJ1-2, with 7 bases matching TRBD1. With V trimmed by 4 bases and J by 4 bases, 4 bases remained unmatched. This CDR3 has 13 residues. Germline values: CDR1 SGHRS, CDR2 YFSETQ. The CDR3, as DNA: TGCGCCAGCAGCGTGACAGGGAGCTATGGCTACACCTTC. Its protein is CASSVTGSYGYTF.

The rearrangement links TRBV14 to TRBJ1-2, with no clear D. The germline CDR1 and CDR2 sequences are SGHDN and FVKESK. The CDR3 is 12 amino acids. V lost 4 bases to trimming and J lost 2 bases, with 5 bases between them. The CDR3 spells CASSPQNYGYTF. Here the CDR3 DNA reads TGTGCCAGCAGCCCACAAAACTATGGCTACACCTTC. Looking up the rest from reference TRBV14 and TRBJ1-2 gives the full variable domain: EAGVTQFPSHSVIEKGQTVTLRCDPISGHDNLYWYRRVMGKEIKFLLHFVKESKQDESGMPNNRFLAERTGGTYSTLKVQPAELEDSGVYFCASSPQNYGYTFGSGTRLTVV.

The CDR3 region is CASSRAGLGFNEQYF. In DNA form, the CDR3 reads TGTGCCAGCAGCCGGGCGGGACTAGGGTTCAACGAGCAGTACTTC. The gene calls are TRBV27 and TRBJ2-7; 8 nucleotides agree with TRBD2. The CDR3 extends over 15 amino acids. The junction had 12 bases not matched to a gene; V was cut back by 6 bases and J by 5 bases. The germline CDR1 and CDR2 sequences are MNHEY and SMNVEV (reference sequence).

V gene TRBV6-6 combines with J gene TRBJ1-2, with 7 nucleotides matching TRBD1. V lost 5 bases, J lost 5 bases, and 5 bases stayed unmatched. The CDR3 totals 13 residues. The germline V gene encodes CDR1 MNHNY and CDR2 SVGAGI (reference sequence). The DNA for the CDR3 is TGTGCCAGCAGTCGTACAGGGGCTTATGGCTACACCTTC. Its protein product is CASSRTGAYGYTF.

This chain links TRBV4-1 with TRBJ2-2; TRBD2 is a possible D gene (5 bases). The CDR3 has 17 amino acids. V dropped 0 bases and J dropped 6 bases, with 17 bases sitting between them. Looked up from germline, CDR1 is MGHRA and CDR2 is YSYEKL. In nucleotides, the CDR3 is TGCGCCAGCAGCCAAGAATCTCGGAGGAAAATTTCCGGGGAGCTGTTTTTT. Its translation is CASSQESRRKISGELFF.

This clone showed up just a few times. This CDR3 is CASSLRGTDYNEQFF. The CDR3 DNA reads as TGTGCCAGCAGCCTTCGGGGGACAGATTACAATGAGCAGTTCTTC. The rearrangement links TRBV2 to TRBJ2-1, with D perhaps TRBD1 (7 bases). This CDR3 has 15 residues. CDR1 SNHLY and CDR2 FYNNEI come from the germline V gene. V dropped 6 bases and J dropped 4 bases, with 16 bases sitting between them.

The gene calls are TRBV28 and TRBJ2-7; D is uncertain. V was clipped by 8 bases and J by 9 bases, with 17 bases between them. Germline CDR1 MDHEN, CDR2 SYDVKM. The CDR3 runs to 12 residues. CDR3 coding DNA: TGTGCCAGCGGTCCGTTACTCGGCGGGCAGTACTTC. The encoded protein is CASGPLLGGQYF. Based on the CDR3 plus reference TRBV28 and TRBJ2-7, the full variable domain is DVKVTQSSRYLVKRTGEKVFLECVQDMDHENMFWYRQDPGLGLRLIYFSYDVKMKEKGDIPEGYSVSREKKERFSLILESASTNQTSMYLCASGPLLGGQYFGPGTRLTVT.

The V call is TRBV28, the J call TRBJ2-3, with 14 bases fitting TRBD2. The length of the CDR3 is 15 residues. J lost 4 bases, V lost 3 bases, and 0 bases had no gene match. Germline assignment: CDR1 MDHEN and CDR2 SYDVKM. Written as DNA, the CDR3 is TGTGCCAGCAGTTTGACTAGCGGGAGGGCAGATACGCAGTATTTT. It yields the protein CASSLTSGRADTQYF. Drawing the rest from reference TRBV28 and TRBJ2-3, the complete variable domain is DVKVTQSSRYLVKRTGEKVFLECVQDMDHENMFWYRQDPGLGLRLIYFSYDVKMKEKGDIPEGYSVSREKKERFSLILESASTNQTSMYLCASSLTSGRADTQYFGPGTRLTVL.

This chain connects TRBV5-1 to TRBJ2-2; 9 bases agree with TRBD1. CDR3 length: 17 residues. Trimming removed 4 bases from V and 0 bases from J; junction bases left unmatched: 7. Germline V gene lookup returns CDR1 SGHRS and CDR2 YFSETQ. CDR3 nucleotides: TGCGCCAGCAGCAAATGGACAGGGGCCACGAACACCGGGGAGCTGTTTTTT. Protein sequence: CASSKWTGATNTGELFF.

The chain recombines TRBV7-2 with TRBJ2-1, with 9 bases matching TRBD2. The CDR3 is 16 amino acids. V trimming: 3 bases; J trimming: 0 bases; junction bases outside the gene matches: 3. In germline, CDR1 is SGHTA, CDR2 FQGNSA. CDR3 sequence reads: CASSFPSGISYNEQFF. The CDR3 DNA follows: TGTGCCAGCAGCTTTCCTAGCGGGATCTCCTACAATGAGCAGTTCTTC.

This clone showed up just a few times. V is TRBV6-6 and J is TRBJ1-3; D is undetermined. The CDR3 spans 14 residues. Looked up from germline, CDR1 is MNHNY and CDR2 is SVGAGI (reference sequence). Between the trimmed V and J ends, which lost 6 bases and 0 bases, there was a span of 9 bases. CDR3 in DNA: TGTGCCAGCAGGTTCCTGAGCTCTGGAAACACCATATATTTT. It encodes CASRFLSSGNTIYF.

V usage is TRBV7-2 and J usage is TRBJ1-3; D possibly corresponds to TRBD1 (5 bases). The CDR3 extends over 16 amino acids. Germline V CDR1 and CDR2: SGHTA, FQGNSA. The V and J ends lost 1 base and 6 bases respectively, with 16 bases between them. The CDR3 protein is CASSLGPSGGLNTIYF. The CDR3 DNA sequence: TGTGCCAGCAGCTTAGGCCCTTCGGGGGGTCTAAACACCATATATTTT. Together with reference TRBV7-2 and TRBJ1-3, the CDR3 gives the full variable domain: GAGVSQSPSNKVTEKGKDVELRCDPISGHTALYWYRQSLGQGLEFLIYFQGNSAPDKSGLPSDRFSAERTGGSVSTLTIQRTQQEDSAVYLCASSLGPSGGLNTIYFGEGSWLTVV.

V usage is TRBV5-6 and J usage is TRBJ1-4, with D uncertain. The length of the CDR3 is 15 residues. The V and J ends lost 0 bases and 4 bases respectively, with 10 bases between them. Germline assignment: CDR1 SGHDT and CDR2 YYEEEE. The chain's CDR3 is CASSLGGRVNEKLFF. CDR3 nucleotide sequence: TGTGCCAGCAGCTTGGGAGGCAGAGTTAATGAAAAACTGTTTTTT. The full variable domain, its missing parts supplied by reference TRBV5-6 and TRBJ1-4, is DAGVTQSPTHLIKTRGQQVTLRCSPKSGHDTVSWYQQALGQGPQFIFQYYEEEERQRGNFPDRFSGHQFPNYSSELNVNALLLGDSALYLCASSLGGRVNEKLFFGSGTQLSVL.